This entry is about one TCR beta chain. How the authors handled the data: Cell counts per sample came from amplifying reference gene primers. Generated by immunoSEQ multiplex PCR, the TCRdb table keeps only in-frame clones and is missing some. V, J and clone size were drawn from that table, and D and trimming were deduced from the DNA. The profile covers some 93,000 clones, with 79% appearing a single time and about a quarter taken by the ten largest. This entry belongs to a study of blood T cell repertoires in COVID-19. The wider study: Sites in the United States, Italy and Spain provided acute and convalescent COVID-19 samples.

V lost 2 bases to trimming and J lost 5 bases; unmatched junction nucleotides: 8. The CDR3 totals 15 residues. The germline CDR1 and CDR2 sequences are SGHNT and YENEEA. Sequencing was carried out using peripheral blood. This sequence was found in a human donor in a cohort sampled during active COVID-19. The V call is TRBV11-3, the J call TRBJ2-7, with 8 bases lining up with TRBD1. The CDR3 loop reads CASSLSQGEHHEQYF. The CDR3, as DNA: TGTGCCAGCAGCTTATCACAGGGGGAACATCACGAGCAGTACTTC.